This T cell receptor (beta chain) was sequenced in a study of T cell clonality in common variable immunodeficiency. Overall study results and limits: Common variable immunodeficiency TCR beta sequences reportedly had fewer deletions and N-nucleotide insertions.

This clone was detected ten times or more. Its antigen is unidentified. Assay used: immunoSEQ multiplex PCR; TCRdb lists only in-frame clones, some missing. This sample comprises roughly 7,400 clones, none seen once only. The sample was peripheral blood mononuclear cells. The sequence came from a human donor with common variable immunodeficiency.

Partial CDR3 DNA: TGTGCCAGCAGCTATGACAACAATCAGCCC. Translated: CASSYDNNQP. The whole CDR3 region reads CASSYDNNQPQHF. The V and J genes are TRBV5-4 and TRBJ1-5; D is uncertain. The sequence runs out 3 residues before the end of the CDR3; the remainder is reconstructed from the germline J gene. Germline V lookup: CDR1 SGHNT, CDR2 YYREEE (reference sequence). This CDR3 comprises 13 residues. The V and J ends lost 3 bases and 3 bases respectively, with 7 bases between them. The entire variable domain, with the rest obtained from reference TRBV5-4 and TRBJ1-5, is as follows: ETGVTQSPTHLIKTRGQQVTLRCSSQSGHNTVSWYQQALGQGPQFIFQYYREEENGRGNFPPRFSGLQFPNYSSELNVNALELDDSALYLCASSYDNNQPQHFGDGTRLSIL.